This is a list of T cell receptor beta chains from one sample in a study of cytomegalovirus exposure and HLA in healthy donors. Here immunoSEQ multiplex PCR was the method, and the copy in TCRdb shows in-frame clones only, minus some. This sample carries 150,000 to 200,000 clones, over 70% of them seen once, and the ten largest clones take 1.3%. The sequencing input was PBMCs. All receptors come from a man in his forties or fifties in good health and CMV-seropositive. Both conserved end residues are part of each CDR3. D genes are given only for firm matches. A row's size may be missing; if present it is once, few, many or a size class.

13,TRBV19,-,TRBJ2-3,-,TGTGCCAGTTCGGGTCTCTTCACAGATACGCAGTATTTT,CASSGLFTDTQYF
15,TRBV7-9,-,TRBJ1-1,-,TGTGCCAGCAGCCACCCAGGGGTTGTGGACACTGAAGCTTTCTTT,CASSHPGVVDTEAFF
19,TRBV15,-,TRBJ2-5,TRBD2,TGTGCCACCAGCAGAGTACATGGGACTAGCGGGAGTTTAGTGGAGACCCAGTACTTC,CATSRVHGTSGSLVETQYF
13,TRBV2,-,TRBJ1-1,-,TGTGCCAGCCGGAGGAACATGAACACTGAAGCTTTCTTT,CASRRNMNTEAFF
15,TRBV4-1,-,TRBJ2-7,TRBD2,TGCGCCAGCAGCCCCTCGAGCGGGAGGGGCTACGAGCAGTACTTC,CASSPSSGRGYEQYF
14,TRBV6-6,-,TRBJ2-6,-,TGTGCCAGCAGTTTAGCCTCTGGGGCCAACGTCCTGACTTTC,CASSLASGANVLTF
11,TRBV5-1,-,TRBJ1-2,-,TGCGCCAGCAGCTTGGGCGGGGGCTACACCTTC,CASSLGGGYTF
19,TRBV15,-,TRBJ2-1,TRBD2,TGTGCCACCAGCAGAGATCTCGGGGGCGGGAGGGCCAGAGACAATGAGCAGTTCTTC,CATSRDLGGGRARDNEQFF
14,TRBV9,-,TRBJ1-2,-,TGTGCCAGCAGCGTAGCCGGGGATTCCTATGGCTACACCTTC,CASSVAGDSYGYTF
16,TRBV7-9,-,TRBJ2-3,TRBD2,TGTGCCAGCAGCATTAGCGGGGGGACCCGCACAGATACGCAGTATTTT,CASSISGGTRTDTQYF
14,TRBV29-1,-,TRBJ1-1,TRBD1,TGCAGCGGGATCGACAGGGGGACGCGCCCTGAAGCTTTCTTT,CSGIDRGTRPEAFF
15,TRBV5-1,-,TRBJ2-2,-,TGCGCCAGCAGCTTGTTGGAGGCGAACACCGGGGAGCTGTTTTTT,CASSLLEANTGELFF
16,TRBV18,-,TRBJ1-4,TRBD1,TGTGCCAGCTCACCGAGACAGGGGCCAACTAATGAAAAACTGTTTTTT,CASSPRQGPTNEKLFF
18,TRBV7-2,-,TRBJ2-3,TRBD2,TGTGCCAGCAGCTTAGGCCCTCCTAGCGGGACCCAAACAGATACGCAGTATTTT,CASSLGPPSGTQTDTQYF
15,TRBV4-1,-,TRBJ1-5,-,TGCGCCAGCAGCCGAGGTACAGGAGTTAATCAGCCCCAGCATTTT,CASSRGTGVNQPQHF
14,TRBV6-1,-,TRBJ1-1,-,TGTGCCAGCAGAACGTTCTACGGGGACACTGAAGCTTTCTTT,CASRTFYGDTEAFF
14,TRBV4-3,-,TRBJ1-5,-,TGCGCCAGCAGCCAAGAGGCTGGGGGGGAGCCCCAGCATTTT,CASSQEAGGEPQHF
13,TRBV6-5,-,TRBJ1-5,TRBD1,TGTGCCAGCAGTCCCTACTCAGGACAGGGCTCCCATTTT,CASSPYSGQGSHF
16,TRBV13,once,TRBJ1-1,-,TGTGCCAGCAGCTTAGTCGGGGTGCTAATGAACACTGAAGCTTTCTTT,CASSLVGVLMNTEAFF
14,TRBV19,-,TRBJ1-5,TRBD1,TGTGCCAGTCGAATCGGACAGGCGAATCAGCCCCAGCATTTT,CASRIGQANQPQHF
17,TRBV28,-,TRBJ2-7,-,TGTGCCAGCAGTTCACCCCCGGGACAAAGGAGGCCCTACGAGCAGTACTTC,CASSSPPGQRRPYEQYF
15,TRBV9,-,TRBJ1-1,TRBD1,TGTGCCAGCAGCGGTCGCTCAGGGGGAGAAACTGAAGCTTTCTTT,CASSGRSGGETEAFF
14,TRBV30,-,TRBJ1-3,-,TGTGCCTGGAGTCGTACGGGGACTGGAAACACCATATATTTT,CAWSRTGTGNTIYF
15,TRBV30,-,TRBJ1-1,-,TGTGCCTGGAGTCCCCTATCAGGGTCGAACACTGAAGCTTTCTTT,CAWSPLSGSNTEAFF
14,TRBV6-1,-,TRBJ2-7,-,TGTGCCAGCAGTTTACAGGGGGGGAGGTACGAGCAGTACTTC,CASSLQGGRYEQYF
16,TRBV5-1,-,TRBJ2-3,TRBD2,TGCGCCAGCAGCTTGGAGCTAGCGGGGAACACAGATACGCAGTATTTT,CASSLELAGNTDTQYF
14,TRBV27,-,TRBJ1-3,TRBD1,TGTGCCAGTTCCCGAACGGGACAGGGAAACACCATATATTTT,CASSRTGQGNTIYF
15,TRBV7-2,-,TRBJ2-7,-,TGTGCCAGCAGCCCAGGCGCCAATCCCTCCTACGAGCAGTACTTC,CASSPGANPSYEQYF
15,TRBV11-2,-,TRBJ2-7,-,TGTGCCAGCAGCTTAGTTAGAACAGGGTCCTACGAGCAGTACTTC,CASSLVRTGSYEQYF
16,TRBV5-4,-,TRBJ2-3,TRBD2,TGTGCCAGCAGCTTGGATTTGGCGGGAGGGCCGGATACGCAGTATTTT,CASSLDLAGGPDTQYF
18,TRBV18,-,TRBJ1-6,-,TGTGCCAGCTCACCCCACCCGCCGGAGACGGAATATAATTCACCCCTCCACTTT,CASSPHPPETEYNSPLHF
16,TRBV28,-,TRBJ2-2,-,TGTGCCACCCTATCCCAGAGACGGGGGAACACCGGGGAGCTGTTTTTT,CATLSQRRGNTGELFF
15,TRBV28,-,TRBJ1-5,-,TGTGCCAGCAGTTTAGGGGGCCCCACCAATCAGCCCCAGCATTTT,CASSLGGPTNQPQHF
14,TRBV27,-,TRBJ2-7,-,TGTGCCAGCAGTTTATCGGGGGCAGGCTACGAGCAGTACTTC,CASSLSGAGYEQYF
15,TRBV30,-,TRBJ2-3,TRBD2,TGTGCCTGGACTGTAGGGACTAGCGGGACAGATACGCAGTATTTT,CAWTVGTSGTDTQYF
15,TRBV28,-,TRBJ2-7,TRBD2,TGTGCCAGCAGTTCCACTAGCGGGTTTACCTACGAGCAGTACTTC,CASSSTSGFTYEQYF
12,TRBV30,-,TRBJ1-2,TRBD1,TGTGCCTGGAGTGTAGGACAGGGTGGCTACACCTTC,CAWSVGQGGYTF
15,TRBV30,-,TRBJ2-5,TRBD2,TGTGCCTCCGGACTAGCGGGGGTCTACGCTGAGACCCAGTACTTC,CASGLAGVYAETQYF
17,TRBV19,-,TRBJ1-6,TRBD1,TGTGCCAGTAGTGCCCCACAGGGGAGCTCCTATAATTCACCCCTCCACTTT,CASSAPQGSSYNSPLHF
15,TRBV10-3,-,TRBJ2-7,TRBD1,TGTGCCATCAGTCTGGGACAGGGGGATACCTACGAGCAGTACTTC,CAISLGQGDTYEQYF
15,TRBV5-6,-,TRBJ1-2,TRBD1,TGTGCCAGCAGCTGGATGGACAGGGTTAACTATGGCTACACCTTC,CASSWMDRVNYGYTF
13,TRBV5-4,-,TRBJ1-2,-,TGTGCCAGCAGCGTTACAGGGAACTATGGCTACACCTTC,CASSVTGNYGYTF
14,TRBV5-1,-,TRBJ2-5,-,TGCGCCAGCAGCCCGGCGGCAGGGTTGGGGACCCAGTACTTC,CASSPAAGLGTQYF